This T cell receptor beta chain comes out of a study of cytomegalovirus exposure and HLA in healthy donors. The CDR3 is made up of 15 amino acids. V was clipped by 7 bases and J by 2 bases, with 17 bases between them. Germline V gene lookup returns CDR1 SQVTM and CDR2 ANQGSEA. Study results and caveats: High sensitivity and specificity were reportedly achieved when the classifier diagnosed cytomegalovirus status. Most TCR sequences proved rare, with some public TCRs found in many donors. The study labeled fewer than 200 TCR beta chains cytomegalovirus-associated.

About this clone: The antigen is undetermined.

Here immunoSEQ multiplex PCR was the method, and the copy in TCRdb shows in-frame clones only, minus some. The table shows 50,000 to 65,000 clones, with about 96% occurring only once. V and J are TRBV29-1 and TRBJ2-2; a possible D gene is TRBD1 (6 bases). The specimen was PBMCs. The TCR originated in a woman aged 18-29 years in good health and CMV-seronegative. CDR3 DNA sequence: TGCAGCGCCCTCCCCCCGGACAGCAACACCGGGGAGCTGTTTTTT. It yields the protein CSALPPDSNTGELFF.